Sequencing of this TCR beta chain was carried out in a study of Ad26.COV2.S vaccination and SARS-CoV-2 variants (dated by TCRdb to the early 2020s). Study-wide context: Donors in the vaccine arm were drawn from COV1001, a multicentre, randomized, double-blind, placebo-controlled phase I-IIa trial testing Ad26.COV2.S in healthy adults. Ad26.COV2.S was administered intramuscularly at 5 x 10^10 or 1 x 10^11 viral particles, either as a single shot or as two shots given 56 days apart. The TCR-sequenced set comprised approximately 30 samples: approximately 19 Ad26.COV2.S vaccine recipients, 5 placebo recipients and 8 SARS-CoV-2 convalescent individuals. Throughout the experiments and outcome assessment, investigators stayed blinded to trial group allocation. The specificity and breadth of SARS-CoV-2-reactive T cell receptors after Ad26.COV2.S vaccination were assessed by TCRbeta repertoire sequencing. Participants in the trial were split at random into five groups of five each, receiving low-dose or high-dose Ad26.COV2.S once or twice, or else placebo on both occasions. Results the study describes overall, beyond this receptor: Substantial breadth of spike-specific CD8+ and CD4+ T cell responses was reported after vaccination. Spike-specific TCR breadth was higher in Ad26.COV2.S recipients than in placebo recipients (P = 0.0014). According to the authors, total T cell responses may have been underestimated by the TCR breadth and depth analyses. The study lacked the statistical power to compare responses across vaccine doses or regimens. Non-spike TCR breadth was comparable between vaccine and placebo recipients, consistent with the vaccine containing only spike.

TCRbeta CDR3 regions were sequenced with the immunoSEQ Assay. After extraction, genomic DNA underwent amplification by bias-controlled multiplex PCR, followed by high-throughput sequencing. The authors processed their data as follows. To quantify the absolute abundance of every unique TCRbeta CDR3 region, sequences were collapsed and filtered. Usable DNA was measured by amplifying reference genes present in all nucleated cells, and TCRbeta template counts were normalized to that usable DNA to estimate T cell fraction. Repertoire TCRs were annotated as SARS-CoV-2-specific when V gene, CDR3 amino acid sequence and J gene were exactly matched to a known reactive TCR set. The reference SARS-CoV-2 TCR set was obtained from MIRA and was filtered for enrichment in COVID-19-positive ImmuneCODE repertoires, whereby public or cross-reactive TCRs were removed. Using the MIRA antigens, annotated TCRs were further analysed by specific ORF or by position within an ORF. Depth was the summed frequency of annotated unique rearrangements, while breadth was defined as annotated unique rearrangements over total unique productive rearrangements. TCR breadth was compared between groups using two-sided Wilcoxon rank-sum tests. Entries here come from immuneACCESS through TCRdb and include only in-frame sequences with V and J called. Some clones fail to appear in such tables; in the studies checked, an unresolved V gene covers under half of the shortfall, and the cause of the remainder is unknown. The V and J calls and clone size come from that table; D and trimming were worked out from the DNA. This sample holds about 680,000 clones; about 90% were observed only once. Of the sample, about 1.5% falls within the top ten clones.

CDR1 and CDR2 are read off the germline V gene as MNHNS and SASEGT. The CDR3 has 12 amino acids, counting the end cysteine and phenylalanine. CDR3 DNA only is kept here, 36 bases in frame from base 1. Relative to germline, V is 1 base shorter and J is 11 bases shorter, with 11 bases between their ends. Remarks on this clone: Its antigen is unknown. No clone much larger than this one lies a single base away; base qualities are absent.

In light of the paper, this sample's treatment or condition label describes: over 15 received Ad26.COV2.S at low or high dose, single or two shots; 5 received placebo; per-sample allocation not given. For vaccine and placebo recipients, the sequenced repertoires came from samples collected on day 63 after the first injection. Cohort 1b enrolled 25 or so adults aged 18-55 years at a single site in Boston, USA, between 29 July and 7 August 2020. As a vaccine, Ad26.COV2.S was a replication-incompetent adenovirus type 26 vector that expressed a prefusion-stabilized SARS-CoV-2 spike protein derived from the original Wuhan strain.

The sequence joins TRBV6-1 to TRBJ1-1, with the D gene too uncertain to name. The source of this sequence is a person between 18 and 59 years old who received the Ad26.COV2.S COVID-19 vaccine or a placebo. The sample was peripheral blood, taken in a trial of Ad26.COV2.S vaccine versus placebo. The sequenced DNA is TGTGCCAGCAGTGAAGGCGGAACGGGCGCTTTCTTT. Protein translation: CASSEGGTGAFF.